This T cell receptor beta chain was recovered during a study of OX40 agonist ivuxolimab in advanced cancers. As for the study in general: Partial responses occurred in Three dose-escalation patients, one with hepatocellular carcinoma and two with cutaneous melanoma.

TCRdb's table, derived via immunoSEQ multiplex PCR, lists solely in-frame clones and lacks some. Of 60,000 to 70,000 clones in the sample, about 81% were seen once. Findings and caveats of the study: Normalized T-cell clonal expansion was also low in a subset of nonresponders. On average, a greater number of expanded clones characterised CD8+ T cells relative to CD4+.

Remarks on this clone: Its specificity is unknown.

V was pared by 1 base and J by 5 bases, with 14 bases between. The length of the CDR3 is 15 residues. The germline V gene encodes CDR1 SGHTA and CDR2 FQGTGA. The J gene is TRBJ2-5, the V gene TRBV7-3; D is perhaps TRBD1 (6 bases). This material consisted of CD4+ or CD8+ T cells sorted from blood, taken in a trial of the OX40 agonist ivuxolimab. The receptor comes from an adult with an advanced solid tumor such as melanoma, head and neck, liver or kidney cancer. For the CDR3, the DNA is TGTGCCAGCAGCTTAAATAGGGGGACAACCGAGACCCAGTACTTC. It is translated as CASSLNRGTTETQYF.